This T cell receptor (beta chain) was identified during a study of chemoradiotherapy in HPV16-positive cancers. V was trimmed by 0 bases and J by 7 bases, leaving 11 bases between them. Germline V lookup: CDR1 SGHDT, CDR2 YYEEEE. There are 14 residues in the CDR3. Samples were taken several times over chemoradiotherapy. TCRdb's copy holds only in-frame clones and misses some; the assay was immunoSEQ multiplex PCR. The top ten hold around 10% of the sample, which has fewer than 10,000 clones, roughly 70% seen once. The chain employs TRBV5-6 and TRBJ1-5; D possibly corresponds to TRBD1 (6 bases). Sample: tumor tissue, taken from a patient who underwent chemoradiotherapy. The receptor was derived from a human donor with HPV-associated anogenital cancer. In DNA, the CDR3 is TGTGCCAGCAGCTTGGCGGAGGGGGGACAGCCCCAGCATTTT. It encodes CASSLAEGGQPQHF.